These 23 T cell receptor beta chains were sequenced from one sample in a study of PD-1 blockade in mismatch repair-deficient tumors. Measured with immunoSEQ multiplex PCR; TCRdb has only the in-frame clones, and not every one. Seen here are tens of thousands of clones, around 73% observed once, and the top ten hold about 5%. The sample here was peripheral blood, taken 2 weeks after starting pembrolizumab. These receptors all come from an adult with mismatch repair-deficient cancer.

CDR3 coding DNA: TGTGCCAGCAGCCTGGTCTCCCCCTCTGGAAACACCATATATTTT. Amino acid sequence: CASSLVSPSGNTIYF. V is TRBV6-5 and J is TRBJ1-3, with unresolved D. The CDR3 extends over 15 amino acids. Trimming pared 6 bases from V and 0 bases from J, leaving 12 bases between. Germline lookup yields CDR1 MNHEY and CDR2 SVGAGI.

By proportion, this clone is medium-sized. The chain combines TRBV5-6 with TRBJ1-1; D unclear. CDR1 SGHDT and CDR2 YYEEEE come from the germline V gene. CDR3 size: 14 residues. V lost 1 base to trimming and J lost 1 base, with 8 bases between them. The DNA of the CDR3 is TGTGCCAGCAGCTTGCTACAACGGAACACTGAAGCTTTCTTT. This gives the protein CASSLLQRNTEAFF.

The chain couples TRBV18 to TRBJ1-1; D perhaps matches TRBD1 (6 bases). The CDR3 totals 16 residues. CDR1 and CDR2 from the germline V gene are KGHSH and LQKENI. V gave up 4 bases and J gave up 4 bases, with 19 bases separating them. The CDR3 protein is CASSLGGGGFVTEAFF. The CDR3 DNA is TGTGCCAGCTCACTAGGGGGAGGGGGGTTCGTCACTGAAGCTTTCTTT.

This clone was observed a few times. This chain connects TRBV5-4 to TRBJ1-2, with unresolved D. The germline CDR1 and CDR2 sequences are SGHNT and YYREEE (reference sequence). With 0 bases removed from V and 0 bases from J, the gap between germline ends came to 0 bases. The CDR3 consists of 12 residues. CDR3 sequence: CASSLANYGYTF. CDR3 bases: TGTGCCAGCAGCTTGGCTAACTATGGCTACACCTTC.

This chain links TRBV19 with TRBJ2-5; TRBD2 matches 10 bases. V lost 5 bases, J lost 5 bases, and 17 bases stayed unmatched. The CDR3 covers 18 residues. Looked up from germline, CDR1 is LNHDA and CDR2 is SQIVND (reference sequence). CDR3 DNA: TGTGCCAGTAGTCCTTCTCCTAGCGGGAGCGGCCCACGGGAGACCCAGTACTTC. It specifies CASSPSPSGSGPRETQYF.

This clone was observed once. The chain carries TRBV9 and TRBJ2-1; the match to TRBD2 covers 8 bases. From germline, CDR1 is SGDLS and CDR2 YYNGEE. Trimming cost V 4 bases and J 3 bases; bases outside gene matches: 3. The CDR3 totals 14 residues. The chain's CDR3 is CASSLGLDYNEQFF. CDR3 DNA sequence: TGTGCCAGCAGCCTGGGACTAGACTACAATGAGCAGTTCTTC.

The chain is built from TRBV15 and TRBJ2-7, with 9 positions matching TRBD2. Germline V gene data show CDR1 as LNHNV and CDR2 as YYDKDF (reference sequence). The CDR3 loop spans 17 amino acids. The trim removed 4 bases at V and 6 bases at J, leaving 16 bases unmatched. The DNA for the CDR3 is TGTGCCACCAGCACCCCTCGGGCTAGCGGGAATCGAGGCGAGCAGTACTTC. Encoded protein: CATSTPRASGNRGEQYF.

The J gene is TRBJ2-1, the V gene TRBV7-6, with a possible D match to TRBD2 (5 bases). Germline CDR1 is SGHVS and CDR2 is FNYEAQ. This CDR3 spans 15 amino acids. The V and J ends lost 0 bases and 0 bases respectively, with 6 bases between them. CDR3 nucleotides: TGTGCCAGCAGCTTAGCGGGAGCCTCCTACAATGAGCAGTTCTTC. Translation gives CASSLAGASYNEQFF.

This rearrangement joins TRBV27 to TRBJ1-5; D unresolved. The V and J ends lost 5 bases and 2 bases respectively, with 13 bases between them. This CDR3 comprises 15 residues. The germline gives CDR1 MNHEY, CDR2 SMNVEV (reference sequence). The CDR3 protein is CASSPASRGNQPQHF. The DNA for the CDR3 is TGTGCCAGCAGTCCCGCGTCCCGGGGCAATCAGCCCCAGCATTTT.

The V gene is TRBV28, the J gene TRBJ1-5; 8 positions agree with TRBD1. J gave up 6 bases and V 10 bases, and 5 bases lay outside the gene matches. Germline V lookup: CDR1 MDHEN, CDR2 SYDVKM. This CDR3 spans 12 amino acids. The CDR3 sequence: CATTGAAQPQHF. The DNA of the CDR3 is TGTGCCACGACAGGGGCGGCTCAGCCCCAGCATTTT.

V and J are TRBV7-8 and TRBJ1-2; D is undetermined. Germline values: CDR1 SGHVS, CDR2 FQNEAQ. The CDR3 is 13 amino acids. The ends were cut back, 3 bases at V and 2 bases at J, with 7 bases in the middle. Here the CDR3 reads CASSLAGNYGYTF. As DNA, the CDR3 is TGTGCCAGCAGCTTGGCCGGGAACTATGGCTACACCTTC.

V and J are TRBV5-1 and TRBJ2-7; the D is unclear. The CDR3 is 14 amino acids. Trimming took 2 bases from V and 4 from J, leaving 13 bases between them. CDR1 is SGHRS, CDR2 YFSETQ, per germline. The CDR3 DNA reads TGCGCCAGCAGCTTCATGCTAAACATATACGAGCAGTACTTC. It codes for CASSFMLNIYEQYF.

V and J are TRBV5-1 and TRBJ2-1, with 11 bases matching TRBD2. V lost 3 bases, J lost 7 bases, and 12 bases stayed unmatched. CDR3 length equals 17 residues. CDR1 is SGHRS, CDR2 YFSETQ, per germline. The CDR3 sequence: CASSSDQLAGVGNEQFF. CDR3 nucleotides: TGCGCCAGCAGCTCGGACCAACTAGCGGGAGTGGGGAATGAGCAGTTCTTC. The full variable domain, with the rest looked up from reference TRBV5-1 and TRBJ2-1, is KAGVTQTPRYLIKTRGQQVTLSCSPISGHRSVSWYQQTPGQGLQFLFEYFSETQRNKGNFPGRFSGRQFSNSRSEMNVSTLELGDSALYLCASSSDQLAGVGNEQFFGPGTRLTVL.

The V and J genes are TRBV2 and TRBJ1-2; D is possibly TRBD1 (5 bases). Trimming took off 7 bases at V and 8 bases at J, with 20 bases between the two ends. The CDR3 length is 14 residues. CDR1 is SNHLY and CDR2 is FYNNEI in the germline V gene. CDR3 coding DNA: TGTGCCAGCACGGATGGGGCCAGCCTAAAGGGCTACACCTTC. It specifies CASTDGASLKGYTF.

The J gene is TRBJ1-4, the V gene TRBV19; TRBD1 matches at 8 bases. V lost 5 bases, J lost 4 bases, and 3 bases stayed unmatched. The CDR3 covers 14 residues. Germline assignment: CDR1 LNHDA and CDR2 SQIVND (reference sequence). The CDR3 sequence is CASSAGGFNEKLFF. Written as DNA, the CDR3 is TGTGCCAGTAGTGCAGGGGGCTTTAATGAAAAACTGTTTTTT.

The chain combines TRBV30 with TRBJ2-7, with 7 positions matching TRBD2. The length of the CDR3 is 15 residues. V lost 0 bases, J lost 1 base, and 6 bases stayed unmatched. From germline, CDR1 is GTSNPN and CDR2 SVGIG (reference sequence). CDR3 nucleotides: TGTGCCTGGAGTGTAGGCGGGAGCGGGTCCTACGAGCAGTACTTC. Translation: CAWSVGGSGSYEQYF. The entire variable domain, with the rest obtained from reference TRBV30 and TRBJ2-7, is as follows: SQTIHQWPATLVQPVGSPLSLECTVEGTSNPNLYWYRQAAGRGLQLLFYSVGIGQISSEVPQNLSASRPQDRQFILSSKKLLLSDSGFYLCAWSVGGSGSYEQYFGPGTRLTVT.

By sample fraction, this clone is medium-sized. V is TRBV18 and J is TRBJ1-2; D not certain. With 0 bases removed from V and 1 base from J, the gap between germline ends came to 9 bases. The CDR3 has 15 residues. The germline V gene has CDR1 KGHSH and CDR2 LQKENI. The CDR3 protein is CASSPPRGLNYGYTF. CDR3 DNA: TGTGCCAGCTCACCACCGCGAGGGCTTAACTATGGCTACACCTTC.

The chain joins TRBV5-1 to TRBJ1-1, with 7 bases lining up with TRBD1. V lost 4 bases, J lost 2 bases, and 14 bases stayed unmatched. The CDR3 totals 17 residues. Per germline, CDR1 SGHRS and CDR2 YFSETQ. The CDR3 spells CASSLVGGGGGNTEAFF. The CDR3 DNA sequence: TGCGCCAGCAGCCTGGTGGGAGGGGGCGGCGGCAACACTGAAGCTTTCTTT.

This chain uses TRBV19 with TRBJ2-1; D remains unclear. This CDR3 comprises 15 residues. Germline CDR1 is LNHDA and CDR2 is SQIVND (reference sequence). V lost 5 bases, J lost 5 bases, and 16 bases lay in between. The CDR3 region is CASSVSRGANNEQFF. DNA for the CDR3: TGTGCCAGTAGTGTGTCGCGCGGCGCAAACAATGAGCAGTTCTTC.

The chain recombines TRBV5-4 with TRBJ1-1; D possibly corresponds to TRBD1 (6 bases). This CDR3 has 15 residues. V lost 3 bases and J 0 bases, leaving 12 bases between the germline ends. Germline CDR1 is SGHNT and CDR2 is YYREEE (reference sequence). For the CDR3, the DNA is TGTGCCAGCAGCTCCGGTGGGGGCCTGAACACTGAAGCTTTCTTT. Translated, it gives CASSSGGGLNTEAFF.

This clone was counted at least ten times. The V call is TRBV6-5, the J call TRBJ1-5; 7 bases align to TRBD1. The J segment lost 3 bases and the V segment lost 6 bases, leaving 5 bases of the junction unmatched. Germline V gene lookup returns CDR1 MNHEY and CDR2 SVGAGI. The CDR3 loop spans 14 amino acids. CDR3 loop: CASRPTGNNQPQHF. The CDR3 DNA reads TGTGCCAGCAGACCGACAGGGAACAATCAGCCCCAGCATTTT.

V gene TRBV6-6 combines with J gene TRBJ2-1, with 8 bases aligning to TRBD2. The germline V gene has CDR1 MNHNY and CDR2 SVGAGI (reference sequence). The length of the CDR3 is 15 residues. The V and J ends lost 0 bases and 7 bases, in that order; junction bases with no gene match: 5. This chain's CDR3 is CASSYSSGGINEQFF. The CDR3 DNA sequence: TGTGCCAGCAGTTACTCCTCGGGAGGGATAAATGAGCAGTTCTTC.

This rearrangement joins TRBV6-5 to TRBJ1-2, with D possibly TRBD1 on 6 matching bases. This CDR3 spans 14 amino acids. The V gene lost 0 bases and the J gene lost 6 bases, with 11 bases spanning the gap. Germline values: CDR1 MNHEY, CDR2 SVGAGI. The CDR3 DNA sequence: TGTGCCAGCAGTTACTCGAAGGGGGTCGATGGCTACACCTTC. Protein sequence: CASSYSKGVDGYTF.